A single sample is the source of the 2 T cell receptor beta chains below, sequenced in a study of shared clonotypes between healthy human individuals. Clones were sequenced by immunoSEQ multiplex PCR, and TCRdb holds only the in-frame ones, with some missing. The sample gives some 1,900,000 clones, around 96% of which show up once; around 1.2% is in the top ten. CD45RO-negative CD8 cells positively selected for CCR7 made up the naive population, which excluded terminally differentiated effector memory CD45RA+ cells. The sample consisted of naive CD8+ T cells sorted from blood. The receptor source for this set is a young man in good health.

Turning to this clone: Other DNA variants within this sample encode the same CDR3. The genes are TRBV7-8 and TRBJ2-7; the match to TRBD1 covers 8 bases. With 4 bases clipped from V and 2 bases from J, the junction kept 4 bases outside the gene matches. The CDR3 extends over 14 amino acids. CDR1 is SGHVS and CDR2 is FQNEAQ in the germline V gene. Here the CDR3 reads CASSSGTGAYEQYF. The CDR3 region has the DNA TGTGCCAGCAGCTCCGGGACAGGAGCCTACGAGCAGTACTTC.

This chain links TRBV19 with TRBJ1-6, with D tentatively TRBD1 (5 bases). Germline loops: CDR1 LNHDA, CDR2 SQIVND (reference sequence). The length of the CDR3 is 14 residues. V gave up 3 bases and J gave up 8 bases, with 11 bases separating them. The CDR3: CASSISGQDSPLHF. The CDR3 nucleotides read TGTGCCAGTAGTATTTCAGGGCAGGATTCACCCCTCCACTTT.